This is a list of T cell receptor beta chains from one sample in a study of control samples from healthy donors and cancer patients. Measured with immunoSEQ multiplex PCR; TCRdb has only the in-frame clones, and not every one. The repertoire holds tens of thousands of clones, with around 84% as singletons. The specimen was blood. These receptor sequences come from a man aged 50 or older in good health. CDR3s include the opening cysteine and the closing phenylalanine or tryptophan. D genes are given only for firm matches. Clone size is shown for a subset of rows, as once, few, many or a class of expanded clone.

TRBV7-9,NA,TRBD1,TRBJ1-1,TGTGCCAGCATCCCGCCTGGGACAGCTGAAGCTTTCTTT,CASIPPGTAEAFF
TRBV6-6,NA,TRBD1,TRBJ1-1,TGTGCCAGCAGCAAGCTCAGGGGGACTGAAGCTTTCTTT,CASSKLRGTEAFF
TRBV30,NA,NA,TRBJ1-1,TGTGCCTGGAAAGCGAACACTGAAGCTTTCTTT,CAWKANTEAFF
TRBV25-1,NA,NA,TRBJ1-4,TGTGCCAGCAGTGAGTGGACAGATCATGAAAAACTGTTTTTT,CASSEWTDHEKLFF
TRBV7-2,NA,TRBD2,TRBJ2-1,TGTGCCAGCAGCTTAGTATCTGGCGGGGGGAATGAGCAGTTCTTC,CASSLVSGGGNEQFF
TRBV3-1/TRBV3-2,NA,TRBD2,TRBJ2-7,TGTGCCAGCAGCCAAGACCCTAGCGGGAGTGCGTACGAGCAGTACTTC,CASSQDPSGSAYEQYF
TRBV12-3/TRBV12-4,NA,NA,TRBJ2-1,TGTGCCAGCAGTTTGATTCTTCGGAATGAGCAGTTCTTC,CASSLILRNEQFF
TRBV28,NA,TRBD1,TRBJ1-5,TGTGCCAGCAGTTCAGCGGACAGGTTCGATCAGCCCCAGCATTTT,CASSSADRFDQPQHF
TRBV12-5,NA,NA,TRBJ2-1,TGTGCTAGTGGTTTTCGGGGACTGCCCGCCTTTGGCTCCTACAATGAGCAGTTCTTC,CASGFRGLPAFGSYNEQFF
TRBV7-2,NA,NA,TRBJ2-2,TGTACCAGCGGACAACAGGGCGCGAACACCGGGGAGCTGTTTTTT,CTSGQQGANTGELFF
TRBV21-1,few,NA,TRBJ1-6,TGTGCCAGCAGCAAGGACAGGCTCAGGTATTCACCCCTCCACTTT,CASSKDRLRYSPLHF
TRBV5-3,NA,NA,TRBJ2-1,TGTGCCAGAAGCGTCCCCCTTTGGGGGGCGGGTGAGCAGTTCTTC,CARSVPLWGAGEQFF
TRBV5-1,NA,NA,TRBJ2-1,TGCGCCAGCAGCTTGGACCGGAACAATGAGCAGTTCTTC,CASSLDRNNEQFF
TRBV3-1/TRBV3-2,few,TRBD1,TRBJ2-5,TGTGCCAGCAGCCGGAGAGGGGGCAAAAGAGAGACCCAGTACTTC,CASSRRGGKRETQYF
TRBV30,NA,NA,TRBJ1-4,TGTGCCTGGGCCTGGCAAACTAATGAAAAACTGTTTTTT,CAWAWQTNEKLFF
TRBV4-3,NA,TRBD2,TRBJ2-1,TGCGCCAGCAGTTCTGGGGCGGGAGAAGGCTACAATGAGCAGTTCTTC,CASSSGAGEGYNEQFF
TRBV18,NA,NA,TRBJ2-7,TGTGCCAGCTCACCATTCGACATGGGTTCCTACGAGCAGTACTTC,CASSPFDMGSYEQYF
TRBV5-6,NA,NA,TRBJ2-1,TGTGCCAGCAGCCTGTTCGACAGGAGGATTGAGCAGTTCTTC,CASSLFDRRIEQFF
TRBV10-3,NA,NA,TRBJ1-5,TGTGCCATCAGTGAGTCCACGGGGGGGCAGCCCCAGCATTTT,CAISESTGGQPQHF
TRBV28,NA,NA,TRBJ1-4,TGTGCCAGCAGAAAGAAGGGGGGGCATAATGAAAAACTGTTTTTT,CASRKKGGHNEKLFF
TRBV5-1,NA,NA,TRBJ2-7,TGCGCCAGCAGCACCAACCCCACAGGGGAGCAGTACTTC,CASSTNPTGEQYF
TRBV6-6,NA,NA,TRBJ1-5,TGTGCCAGCAACCAGGGTAGCAATCAGCCCCAGCATTTT,CASNQGSNQPQHF
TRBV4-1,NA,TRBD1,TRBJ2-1,TGCGCCAGCAGCCAGGGACAGGGGAATGAGCAGTTCTTC,CASSQGQGNEQFF
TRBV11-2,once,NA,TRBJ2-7,TGTGCCAGCAAAAATACCCCTGGCAGATCCTACGAGCAGTACTTC,CASKNTPGRSYEQYF
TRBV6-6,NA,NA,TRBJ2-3,TGTGCCAGCAGTTACCGGGATACGCAGTATTTT,CASSYRDTQYF
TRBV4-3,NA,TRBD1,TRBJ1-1,TGCGCCAGCAGCCAAGATCAGGGGGTTCCCTCGGGTGAAGCTTTCTTT,CASSQDQGVPSGEAFF
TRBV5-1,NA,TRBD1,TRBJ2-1,TGCGCCAGCAGCTCGATGACAGGGGATAATGAGCAGTTCTTC,CASSSMTGDNEQFF
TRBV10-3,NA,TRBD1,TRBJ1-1,TGTGCCATCAGTGATGTCGGACAGGGGAACACTGAAGCTTTCTTT,CAISDVGQGNTEAFF
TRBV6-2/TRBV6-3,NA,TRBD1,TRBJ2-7,TGTGCCAGCAGCCAACGACAGGGTAGAGGCGAGCAGTACTTC,CASSQRQGRGEQYF
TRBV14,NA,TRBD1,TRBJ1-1,TGTGCCAGCAGCACATGGCAGGGGGGAGTTTGGACTGAAGCTTTCTTT,CASSTWQGGVWTEAFF
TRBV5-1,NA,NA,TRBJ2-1,TGCGCCAGCAGCTTAGGGCCGACTAGCTACAATGAGCAGTTCTTC,CASSLGPTSYNEQFF
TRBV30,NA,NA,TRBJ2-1,TGTGCCTGGAGTGCCCAACAGAATCACGAGCAGTTCTTC,CAWSAQQNHEQFF
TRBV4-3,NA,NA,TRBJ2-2,TGCGCCAGCAGCCAAGCCGGCATCATCACCGGGGAGCTGTTTTTT,CASSQAGIITGELFF
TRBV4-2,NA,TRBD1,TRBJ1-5,TGTGCCAGCAGCCAAGTCTGGGACAGGGAGCAGCCCCAGCATTTT,CASSQVWDREQPQHF
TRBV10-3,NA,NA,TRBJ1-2,TGTGCCACCAGGGAAAACATACAGAACTATGGCTACACCTTC,CATRENIQNYGYTF
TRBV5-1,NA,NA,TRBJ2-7,TGCGCCAGCAGCTTGTCCGGGAAGCTATGGGAGCAGTACTTC,CASSLSGKLWEQYF
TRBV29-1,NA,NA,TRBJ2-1,TGCAGCGTTGAGCCAGGACACAGTGAGCAGTTCTTC,CSVEPGHSEQFF
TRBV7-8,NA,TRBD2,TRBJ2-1,TGTGCCAGCAGCTGGACTAGCGGGACATACAATGAGCAGTTCTTC,CASSWTSGTYNEQFF
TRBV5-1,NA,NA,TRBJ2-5,TGCGCCAGCAGCGATTTGACAGCCTATGGGGAGACCCAGTACTTC,CASSDLTAYGETQYF
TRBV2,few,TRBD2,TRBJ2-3,TGTGCCAGCGGGACTAGCGTCCCAGATACGCAGTATTTT,CASGTSVPDTQYF
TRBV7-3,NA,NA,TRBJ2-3,TGTGCCAGCAGCTTAGGTACTAGGTCAGATACGCAGTATTTT,CASSLGTRSDTQYF